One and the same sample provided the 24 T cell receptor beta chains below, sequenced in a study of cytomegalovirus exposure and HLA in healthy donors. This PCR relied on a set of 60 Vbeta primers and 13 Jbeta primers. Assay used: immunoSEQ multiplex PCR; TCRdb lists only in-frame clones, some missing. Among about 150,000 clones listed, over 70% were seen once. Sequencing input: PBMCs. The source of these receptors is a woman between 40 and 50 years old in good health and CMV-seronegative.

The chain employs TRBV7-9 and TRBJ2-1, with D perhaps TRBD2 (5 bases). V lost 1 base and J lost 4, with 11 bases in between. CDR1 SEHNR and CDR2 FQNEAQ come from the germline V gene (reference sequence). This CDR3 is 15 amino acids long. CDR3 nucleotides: TGTGCCAGCAGCTTAGTTCGAGACTATTACAATGAGCAGTTCTTC. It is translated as CASSLVRDYYNEQFF.

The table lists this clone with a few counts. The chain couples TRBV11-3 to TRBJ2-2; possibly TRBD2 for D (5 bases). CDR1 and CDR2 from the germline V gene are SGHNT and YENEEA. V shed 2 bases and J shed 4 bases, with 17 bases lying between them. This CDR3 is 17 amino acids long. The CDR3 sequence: CASSLSFGIRGTGELFF. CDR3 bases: TGTGCCAGCAGCTTAAGTTTTGGGATTCGGGGCACCGGGGAGCTGTTTTTT.

The CDR3 here is CASGTIQGLYGYTF. Written as DNA, the CDR3 is TGTGCCAGCGGGACCATACAGGGTTTATATGGCTACACCTTC. The V gene is TRBV28, the J gene TRBJ1-2, with D possibly TRBD1 on 6 matching bases. Between the trimmed V and J ends, which lost 8 bases and 5 bases, there was a span of 18 bases. Looked up from germline, CDR1 is MDHEN and CDR2 is SYDVKM. CDR3 size: 14 residues.

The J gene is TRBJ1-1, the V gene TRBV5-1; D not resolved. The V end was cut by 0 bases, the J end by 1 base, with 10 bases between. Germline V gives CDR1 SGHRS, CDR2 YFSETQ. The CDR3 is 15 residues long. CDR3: CASSLVGSQNTEAFF. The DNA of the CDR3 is TGCGCCAGCAGCTTGGTGGGCAGCCAGAACACTGAAGCTTTCTTT.

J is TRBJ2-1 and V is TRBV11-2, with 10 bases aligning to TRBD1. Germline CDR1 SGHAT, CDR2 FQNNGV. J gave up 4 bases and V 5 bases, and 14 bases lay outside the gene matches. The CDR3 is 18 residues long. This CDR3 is CASSPGFQDRGSYNEQFF. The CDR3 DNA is TGTGCCAGCAGCCCGGGATTTCAGGACAGGGGGTCTTACAATGAGCAGTTCTTC.

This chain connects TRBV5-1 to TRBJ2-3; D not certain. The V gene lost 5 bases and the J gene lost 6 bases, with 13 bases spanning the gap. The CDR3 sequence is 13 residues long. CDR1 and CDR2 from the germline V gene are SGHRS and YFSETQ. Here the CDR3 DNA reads TGCGCCAGCAGTCAATCGACCGGGGATACGCAGTATTTT. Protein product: CASSQSTGDTQYF.

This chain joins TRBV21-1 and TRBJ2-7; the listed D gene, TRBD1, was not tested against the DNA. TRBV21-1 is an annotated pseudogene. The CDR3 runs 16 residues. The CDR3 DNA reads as TGTGCCAGCAGCAAAGCTGGGGACAGGGGGAAGTACGAGCAGTACTTC. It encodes CASSKAGDRGKYEQYF.

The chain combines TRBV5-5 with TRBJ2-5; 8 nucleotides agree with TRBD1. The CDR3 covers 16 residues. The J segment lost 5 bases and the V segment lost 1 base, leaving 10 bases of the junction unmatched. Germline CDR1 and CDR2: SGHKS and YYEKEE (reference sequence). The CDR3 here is CASSLMAGGARETQYF. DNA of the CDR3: TGTGCCAGCAGCTTGATGGCAGGGGGCGCCCGGGAGACCCAGTACTTC.

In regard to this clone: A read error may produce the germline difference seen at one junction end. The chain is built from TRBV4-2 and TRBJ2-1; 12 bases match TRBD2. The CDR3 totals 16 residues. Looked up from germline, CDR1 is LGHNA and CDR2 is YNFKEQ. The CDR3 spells CASSQGSGLAGNVQFF. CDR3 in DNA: TGTGCCAGCAGCCAAGGGTCTGGACTAGCGGGGAATGTGCAGTTCTTC.

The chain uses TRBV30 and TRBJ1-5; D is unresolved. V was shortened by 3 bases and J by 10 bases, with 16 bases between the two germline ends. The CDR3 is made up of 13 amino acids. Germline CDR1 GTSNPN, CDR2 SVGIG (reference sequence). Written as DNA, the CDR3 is TGTGCCTGGAGGTACGGTGGAGAGGGCCCCCAGCATTTT. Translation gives CAWRYGGEGPQHF.

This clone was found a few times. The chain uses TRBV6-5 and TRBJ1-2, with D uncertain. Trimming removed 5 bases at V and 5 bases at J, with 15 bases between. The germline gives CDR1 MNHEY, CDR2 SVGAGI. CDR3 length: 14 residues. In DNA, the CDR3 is TGTGCCAGCAGTCCCGAAATCCTGCAGTATGGCTACACCTTC. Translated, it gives CASSPEILQYGYTF.

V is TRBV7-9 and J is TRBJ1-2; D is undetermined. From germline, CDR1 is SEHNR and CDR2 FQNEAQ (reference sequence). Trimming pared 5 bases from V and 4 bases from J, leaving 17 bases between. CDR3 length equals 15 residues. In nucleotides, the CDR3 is TGTGCCAGCAGCCCCCAAACCAGGTTAGGCTATGGCTACACCTTC. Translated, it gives CASSPQTRLGYGYTF.

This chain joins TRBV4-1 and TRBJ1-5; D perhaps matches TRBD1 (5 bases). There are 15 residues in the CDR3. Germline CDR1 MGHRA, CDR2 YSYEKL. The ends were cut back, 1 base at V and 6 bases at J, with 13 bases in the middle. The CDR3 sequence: CASSQGQLVGQPQHF. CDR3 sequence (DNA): TGCGCCAGCAGCCAAGGACAGCTCGTTGGTCAGCCCCAGCATTTT.

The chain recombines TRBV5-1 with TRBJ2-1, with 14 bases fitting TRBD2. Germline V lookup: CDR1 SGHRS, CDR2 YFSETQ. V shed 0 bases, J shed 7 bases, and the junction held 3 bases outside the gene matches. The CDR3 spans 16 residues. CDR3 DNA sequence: TGCGCCAGCAGCTTGGCCGGGACTAGCGGGAGTAATGAGCAGTTCTTC. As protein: CASSLAGTSGSNEQFF.

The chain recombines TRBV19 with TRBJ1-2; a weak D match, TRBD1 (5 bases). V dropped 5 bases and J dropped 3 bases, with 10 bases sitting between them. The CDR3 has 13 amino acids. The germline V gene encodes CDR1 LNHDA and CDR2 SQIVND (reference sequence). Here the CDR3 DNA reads TGTGCCAGTAGTCCCCGGGGGGACTATGGCTACACCTTC. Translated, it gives CASSPRGDYGYTF.

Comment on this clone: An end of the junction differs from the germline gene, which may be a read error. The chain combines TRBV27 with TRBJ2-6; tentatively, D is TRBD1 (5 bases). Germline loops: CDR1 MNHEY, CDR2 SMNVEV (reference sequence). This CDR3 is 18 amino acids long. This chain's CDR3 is CASSSIRDFWSGANGLTF. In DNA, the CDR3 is TGTGCCAGCAGTTCGATCAGGGATTTTTGGTCTGGGGCCAACGGCCTGACTTTC.

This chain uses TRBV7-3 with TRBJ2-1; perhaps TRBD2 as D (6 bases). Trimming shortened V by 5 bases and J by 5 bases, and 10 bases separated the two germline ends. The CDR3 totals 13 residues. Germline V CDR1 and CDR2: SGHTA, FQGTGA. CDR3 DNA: TGTGCCAGCAGCCCAAGCGGGCACAATGAGCAGTTCTTC. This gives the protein CASSPSGHNEQFF.

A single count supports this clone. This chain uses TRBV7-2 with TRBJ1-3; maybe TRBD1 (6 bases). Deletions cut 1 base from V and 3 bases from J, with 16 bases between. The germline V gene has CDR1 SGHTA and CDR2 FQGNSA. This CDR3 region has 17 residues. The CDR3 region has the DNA TGTGCCAGCAGCTTAGTTGTGATGGGGGCGCGTGGAAACACCATATATTTT. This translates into CASSLVVMGARGNTIYF.

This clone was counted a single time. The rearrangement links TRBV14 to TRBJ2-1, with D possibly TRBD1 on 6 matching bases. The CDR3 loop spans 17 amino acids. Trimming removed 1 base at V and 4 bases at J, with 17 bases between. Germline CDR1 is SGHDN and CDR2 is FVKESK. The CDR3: CASSQGYPGAIYNEQFF. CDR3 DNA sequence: TGTGCCAGCAGCCAAGGTTATCCAGGGGCTATATACAATGAGCAGTTCTTC.

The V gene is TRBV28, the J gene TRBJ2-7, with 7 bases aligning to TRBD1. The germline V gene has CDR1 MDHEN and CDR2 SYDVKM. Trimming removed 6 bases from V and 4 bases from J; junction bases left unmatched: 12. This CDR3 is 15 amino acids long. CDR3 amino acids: CASSLPGTANYEQYF. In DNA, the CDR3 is TGTGCCAGCAGCCTCCCCGGGACAGCGAATTACGAGCAGTACTTC.

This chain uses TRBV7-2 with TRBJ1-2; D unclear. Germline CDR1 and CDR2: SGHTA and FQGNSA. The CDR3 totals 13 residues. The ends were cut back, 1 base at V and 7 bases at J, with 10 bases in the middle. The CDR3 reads CASSLGVQVGYTF. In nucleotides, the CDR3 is TGTGCCAGCAGCTTAGGAGTTCAGGTTGGCTACACCTTC.

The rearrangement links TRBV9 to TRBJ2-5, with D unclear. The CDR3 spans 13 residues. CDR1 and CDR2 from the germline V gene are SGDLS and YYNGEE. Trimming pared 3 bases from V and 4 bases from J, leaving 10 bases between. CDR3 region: CASSALLGETQYF. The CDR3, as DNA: TGTGCCAGCAGCGCCTTACTTGGAGAGACCCAGTACTTC. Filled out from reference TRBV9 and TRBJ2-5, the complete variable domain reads DSGVTQTPKHLITATGQRVTLRCSPRSGDLSVYWYQQSLDQGLQFLIQYYNGEERAKGNILERFSAQQFPDLHSELNLSSLELGDSALYFCASSALLGETQYFGPGTRLLVL.

This CDR3 reads CASSRIQGSQYF. In DNA, the CDR3 is TGTGCCAGCAGCAGGATACAGGGTAGTCAGTACTTC. V is TRBV7-6 and J is TRBJ2-5, with D tentatively TRBD1 (6 bases). The V end lost 5 bases, the J end lost 11 bases, and 15 bases lay between the germline ends. CDR1 SGHVS and CDR2 FNYEAQ come from the germline V gene. CDR3 size: 12 residues. The entire variable domain, with the rest obtained from reference TRBV7-6 and TRBJ2-5, is as follows: GAGVSQSPRYKVTKRGQDVALRCDPISGHVSLYWYRQALGQGPEFLTYFNYEAQQDKSGLPNDRFSAERPEGSISTLTIQRTEQRDSAMYRCASSRIQGSQYFGPGTRLLVL.

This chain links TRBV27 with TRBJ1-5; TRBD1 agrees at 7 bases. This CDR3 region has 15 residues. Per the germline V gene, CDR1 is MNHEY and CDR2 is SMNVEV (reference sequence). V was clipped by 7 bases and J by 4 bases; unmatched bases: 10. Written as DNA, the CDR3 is TGTGCCAGCAAGCGGCGGACAGGCCCTAATCAGCCCCAGCATTTT. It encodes CASKRRTGPNQPQHF.